This TCR beta chain was identified in a study of blood T cells in healthy people across ages. Germline CDR1 and CDR2: DFQATT and SNEGSKA (reference sequence). This CDR3 spans 12 amino acids. V was pared by 3 bases and J by 7 bases, with 10 bases between. Findings and limits, study-wide: Per million T cells, TCR beta diversity dropped roughly linearly as age increased. Observed TCR beta diversity showed a strong correlation with the percentage of naive T cells as measured by flow cytometry.

This clonotype was counted a few times. Antigen: not known. Sample-barcoded 5' priming and a J-beta primer mix drove a second PCR of 7 to 11 cycles. A template-switch adaptor with 12 random nucleotides tagged each cDNA molecule. Via MiXCR, TCRdb re-called the 5' RACE reads, giving one row per CDR3 protein. Of approximately 800,000 distinct CDR3 sequences listed, about 42% are singletons. Input material: blood. The sequence came from a man at least 80 years old in good health. V usage is TRBV20-1 and J usage is TRBJ2-1; D gene unclear. Here the CDR3 reads CSARPDVNEQFF. CDR3 coding DNA: TGCAGTGCTAGGCCGGACGTTAATGAGCAGTTCTTC.